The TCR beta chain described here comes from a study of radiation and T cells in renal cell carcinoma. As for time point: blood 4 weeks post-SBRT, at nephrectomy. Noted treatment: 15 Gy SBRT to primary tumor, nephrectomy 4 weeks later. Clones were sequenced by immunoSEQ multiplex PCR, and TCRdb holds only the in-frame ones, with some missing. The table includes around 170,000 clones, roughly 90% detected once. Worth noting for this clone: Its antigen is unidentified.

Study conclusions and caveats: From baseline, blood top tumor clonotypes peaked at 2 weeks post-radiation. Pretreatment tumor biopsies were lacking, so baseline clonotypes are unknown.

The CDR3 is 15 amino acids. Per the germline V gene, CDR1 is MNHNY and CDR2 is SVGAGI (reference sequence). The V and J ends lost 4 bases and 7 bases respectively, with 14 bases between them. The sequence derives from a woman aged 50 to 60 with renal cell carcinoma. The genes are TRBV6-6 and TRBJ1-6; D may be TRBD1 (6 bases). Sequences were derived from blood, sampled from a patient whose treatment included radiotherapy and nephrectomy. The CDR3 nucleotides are TGTGCCAGCAGTTTCGAGGGGGTCGGCAATTCACCCCTCCACTTT. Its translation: CASSFEGVGNSPLHF.